Listed below are T cell receptor beta chains from one sample, sequenced in a study of OX40 agonist ivuxolimab in advanced cancers. Produced via immunoSEQ multiplex PCR; TCRdb's table is partial and in-frame only. The sample gives some 30,000 clones, roughly 90% of which show up once; around 15% is in the top ten. The input for sequencing was CD4+ or CD8+ T cells sorted from blood, taken in a trial of the OX40 agonist ivuxolimab. The receptors originated from an adult with an advanced solid tumor such as melanoma, head and neck, liver or kidney cancer. Each CDR3 is given with its conserved first and last residue. D genes are given only for firm matches. Size tells how often a clone was seen (once, few, many) or the class of an expanded clone, and some rows leave it out.

. TRBJ1-1 TRBV7-9 . TGTGCCAGCAGCCCGTGGGGAACTGGTGAAGCTTTCTTT CASSPWGTGEAFF
TRBD1 TRBJ2-7 TRBV28 . TGTGCCAGCAGTTTAACAGGGGGGTACGAGCAGTACTTC CASSLTGGYEQYF
. TRBJ2-5 TRBV5-1 . TGCGCCAGCAGCTTGGATGGCCAACCTGTTCGTCAAGAGACCCAGTACTTC CASSLDGQPVRQETQYF
. TRBJ2-1 TRBV5-1 . TGCGCCAGCAGCTTCCCCAGGGTTCTGAGCTCCTACAATGAGCAGTTCTTC CASSFPRVLSSYNEQFF
TRBD2 TRBJ2-1 TRBV27 . TGTGCCAGCAGTTTTCTTGGCGAGCGGGAGTACAATGAGCAGTTCTTC CASSFLGEREYNEQFF
TRBD2 TRBJ2-4 TRBV23-1 . TGCGCCAGCAGTCAAACTAGCGGGTCTTCCCCCCTAGCCAAAAACATTCAGTACTTC CASSQTSGSSPLAKNIQYF
TRBD2 TRBJ2-2 TRBV4-1 . TGCGCCAGCAGCCAAGGGGGAGGACTAGCGGGAGGCGGGGAGCTGTTTTTT CASSQGGGLAGGGELFF
. TRBJ2-5 TRBV4-3 . TGCGCCAGCAGCCAAGATCCCAGGGTGGAGACCCAGTACTTC CASSQDPRVETQYF
TRBD1 TRBJ1-4 TRBV6-5 . TGTGCCAGCAGTTACGGACAGGGCCTTAATGAAAAACTGTTTTTT CASSYGQGLNEKLFF
. TRBJ1-1 TRBV9 once TGTGCCAGCAGCGGAACTCAGGGGACTGAAGCTTTCTTT CASSGTQGTEAFF
. TRBJ2-1 TRBV4-3 . TGCGCCAGCAGCCAAGATAGGGCCAGGACTACCTACAATGAGCAGTTCTTC CASSQDRARTTYNEQFF
. TRBJ1-5 TRBV6-5 . TGTGCCAGCAGCTTGGACGGGGCCAGCAATCAGCCCCAGCATTTT CASSLDGASNQPQHF
. TRBJ1-5 TRBV4-1 . TGCGCCAGCAGCCAAGAGGAGATCAATCAGCCCCAGCATTTT CASSQEEINQPQHF
TRBD1 TRBJ2-3 TRBV10-3 . TGTGCCATAGACCCGGGACAGGGGAGGATAGATACGCAGTATTTT CAIDPGQGRIDTQYF
TRBD2 TRBJ2-1 TRBV19 . TGTGCCAGTAGTATAGCGGCGGGAGGGGTTAATGAGCAGTTCTTC CASSIAAGGVNEQFF
TRBD2 TRBJ2-7 TRBV27 . TGTGCCAGCAGTTTAGAACGGTTAGGGGACTATGCCGAGCAGTACTTC CASSLERLGDYAEQYF
. TRBJ2-7 TRBV7-3 . TGTGCCAGCAGCTTAGGGGGAGGATCCTACGAGCAGTACTTC CASSLGGGSYEQYF
TRBD2 TRBJ2-5 TRBV27 . TGTGCCAGCAGGAAGCGGGGGCAGGAGACCCAGTACTTC CASRKRGQETQYF
TRBD1 TRBJ2-4 TRBV10-3 . TGTGCCATCAGTGAAGACAGGGCGCAAGCCAAAAACATTCAGTACTTC CAISEDRAQAKNIQYF
. TRBJ2-3 TRBV28 . TGTGCCAGCAGTTTACCCTCGGTAGAGCTTATACTAAATGCTGACACAGATACGCAGTATTTT CASSLPSVELILNADTDTQYF
TRBD1 TRBJ2-5 TRBV6-5 . TGTGCCAGCAGAACCGGGACAGGGTGGCAGGAGACCCAGTACTTC CASRTGTGWQETQYF
. TRBJ2-3 TRBV5-8 . TGTGCCAGCAGTTCATCGCTATCGAGCACAGATACGCAGTATTTT CASSSSLSSTDTQYF
TRBD2 TRBJ2-7 TRBV27 . TGTGCCAGCAGTTTAAGGGCGGGAGGCCCCTACGAGCAGTACTTC CASSLRAGGPYEQYF
. TRBJ2-7 TRBV18 . TGTGCCAGCTCACCACCCGGGACGGCTACCTACGAGCAGTACTTC CASSPPGTATYEQYF
TRBD2 TRBJ2-7 TRBV5-5 . TGTGCCAGCAGCTCGGGACTAGGCCCTTACGAGCAGTACTTC CASSSGLGPYEQYF
TRBD2 TRBJ2-3 TRBV4-3 . TGCGCCAGCAGCCAAGATTCGACTAGCTTGGCAGATACGCAGTATTTT CASSQDSTSLADTQYF
. TRBJ2-5 TRBV27 . TGTGCCAGCAGTAGTATTGGCGGGATCCAAGAGACCCAGTACTTC CASSSIGGIQETQYF
TRBD2 TRBJ2-1 TRBV2 . TGTGCCAGCAGTGAACCTGGTAGGGCTAGCGGGAGGGTCCTTACTAATTACAATGAGCAGTTCTTC CASSEPGRASGRVLTNYNEQFF
. TRBJ1-1 TRBV7-9 . TGTGCCAGCAGCTTCGGTACAGATACTCTCTCCCGTGAAGCTTTCTTT CASSFGTDTLSREAFF
. TRBJ1-4 TRBV28 . TGTGCCAGCAGCGTCGGGCACAGGCGTGAAAAACTGTTTTTT CASSVGHRREKLFF
. TRBJ2-7 TRBV4-3 . TGCGCCAGCAGCCCTGGTACGGGAGCCTACGAGCAGTACTTC CASSPGTGAYEQYF
. TRBJ2-5 TRBV28 . TGTGCCAGCAGTTTTTTGGTTGTGGGTTTAGAGACCCAGTACTTC CASSFLVVGLETQYF
TRBD1 TRBJ2-2 TRBV27 . TGTGCCAGCAGGCACGCAGGGGGAACCGGGGAGCTGTTTTTT CASRHAGGTGELFF
. TRBJ2-2 TRBV9 . TGTGCCAGCAGCGTAGGTGGGTCCGGGGAGCTGTTTTTT CASSVGGSGELFF
. TRBJ2-7 TRBV9 . TGTGCCAGCAGCCCCGGGATCTCCTACGAGCAGTACTTC CASSPGISYEQYF
. TRBJ2-7 TRBV7-6 once TGTGCCAGCAGCTTAGTTGGGGGCCCGACCTACGAGCAGTACTTC CASSLVGGPTYEQYF
. TRBJ1-1 TRBV27 few TGTGCCAGCAGATCCGGGATCACTGAAGCTTTCTTT CASRSGITEAFF
TRBD2 TRBJ2-3 TRBV7-3 . TGTGCCAGCAGCTTAAGCGGGAGGGAAGATACGCAGTATTTT CASSLSGREDTQYF
. TRBJ1-5 TRBV25-1 . TGTGCCAGCAGTGAAAATTCGGTGAGCAATCAGCCCCAGCATTTT CASSENSVSNQPQHF
. TRBJ2-1 TRBV28 . TGTGCCAGCAGTTCCGCAAAACTAGCAGGTTACAATGAGCAGTTCTTC CASSSAKLAGYNEQFF
. TRBJ2-4 TRBV2 . TGTGCCAGCAAGGACAGCACCTCCAACATTCAGTACTTC CASKDSTSNIQYF
TRBD2 TRBJ2-1 TRBV9 . TGTGCCAGCAGCCCTCCACTAGCGGGAGTAGAAAATGAGCAGTTCTTC CASSPPLAGVENEQFF
. TRBJ2-3 TRBV20-1 . TGCAGTCCGGACCGCACAGATACGCAGTATTTT CSPDRTDTQYF
TRBD1 TRBJ2-1 TRBV27 . TGTGCCAGCAGTTCTCAGGGGGCGGATGAGCAGTTCTTC CASSSQGADEQFF
. TRBJ2-2 TRBV2 . TGTGCCAGCAGTGAAGCCATTCTGGGGGTAAGGTACACCGGGGAGCTGTTTTTT CASSEAILGVRYTGELFF
. TRBJ2-1 TRBV7-9 . TGTGCCAGCAGCAAATATGAAGATGAGCAGTTCTTC CASSKYEDEQFF
TRBD2 TRBJ2-2 TRBV5-8 . TGTGCCAGCAGCTTGGGACTAGCGGGACCCACCGGGGAGCTGTTTTTT CASSLGLAGPTGELFF
. TRBJ2-7 TRBV28 . TGTGCCAGCAGTTCCCGGACGCAGGGTTCTAGGTGGGTGTCCTACGAGCAGTACTTC CASSSRTQGSRWVSYEQYF
. TRBJ2-2 TRBV11-3 . TGTGCCAGCAGCTTTACCGCCGGGGGGGAGCTGTTTTTT CASSFTAGGELFF
. TRBJ2-1 TRBV15 . TGTGCCACCAGCAGAGGTACATACAATGAGCAGTTCTTC CATSRGTYNEQFF
. TRBJ2-7 TRBV18 . TGTGCCAGCTCACCACCACGGGGGCGATACGAGCAGTACTTC CASSPPRGRYEQYF